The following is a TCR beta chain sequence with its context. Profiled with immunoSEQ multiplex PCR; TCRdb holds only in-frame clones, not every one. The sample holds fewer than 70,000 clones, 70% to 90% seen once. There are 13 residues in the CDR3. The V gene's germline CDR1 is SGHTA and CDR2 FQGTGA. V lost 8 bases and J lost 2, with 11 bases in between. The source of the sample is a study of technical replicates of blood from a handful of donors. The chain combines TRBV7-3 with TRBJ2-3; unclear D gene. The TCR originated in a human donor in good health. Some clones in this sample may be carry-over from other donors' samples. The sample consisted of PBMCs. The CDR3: CASSGTNTDTQYF. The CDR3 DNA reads TGTGCCAGCTCTGGTACAAACACAGATACGCAGTATTTT.